A selection of T cell receptor beta chains follows, all from one sample in a study of PD-L1 blockade in urothelial cancer. Repertoires were generated with immunoSEQ multiplex PCR, while TCRdb's copy carries only in-frame clones and drops some. This sample yields around 87,000 clones, of which roughly 83% are seen a single time; under 9.5% belongs to the top ten. Sequenced material: PBMCs, taken around atezolizumab (anti-PD-L1) treatment. Every receptor here comes from a man between 65 and 79 years old with urothelial cancer. Both conserved end residues are part of each CDR3. D genes are given only for firm matches. Only some rows state a clone size, as once, few, many or a class for expanded clones.

D gene: -
V gene: TRBV19
clone size: few
CDR3 protein: CASSTVQGSEQFF

D gene: TRBD1
V gene: TRBV25-1
clone size: -
CDR3 protein: CASSSQGGNTEAFF

D gene: TRBD2
V gene: TRBV4-2
clone size: -
CDR3 protein: CASSQLSGGAGNTGELFF

D gene: TRBD1
V gene: TRBV5-4
clone size: -
CDR3 protein: CASSYRDSQETQYF

D gene: TRBD1
V gene: TRBV11-3
clone size: -
CDR3 protein: CASTGPPDRGSLDTQYF

D gene: TRBD2
V gene: TRBV11-1
clone size: -
CDR3 protein: CASSLESGRQETQYF

D gene: TRBD2
V gene: TRBV11-2
clone size: -
CDR3 protein: CASSLLGLARGSSYNEQFF

D gene: -
V gene: TRBV18
clone size: -
CDR3 protein: CASSTGDNYGYTF

D gene: TRBD1
V gene: TRBV25-1
clone size: few
CDR3 protein: CASSPGQGAEAFF

D gene: TRBD2
V gene: TRBV19
clone size: -
CDR3 protein: CASSPSGRGTGELFF

D gene: -
V gene: TRBV12-5
clone size: once
CDR3 protein: CASGLGQVDEQYF

D gene: -
V gene: TRBV5-1
clone size: -
CDR3 protein: CASSALTESYEQYF

D gene: TRBD1
V gene: TRBV2
clone size: -
CDR3 protein: CASTLDRAGDSNQPQHF

D gene: -
V gene: TRBV11-3
clone size: -
CDR3 protein: CASSLDSVAPQYF

D gene: TRBD2
V gene: TRBV5-1
clone size: -
CDR3 protein: CASKDASGRKETQYF

D gene: -
V gene: TRBV5-6
clone size: once
CDR3 protein: CASSFSGVRGYTF

D gene: TRBD1
V gene: TRBV14
clone size: -
CDR3 protein: CASSLRTGTGYTF

D gene: -
V gene: TRBV5-6
clone size: -
CDR3 protein: CASRSTENYGYTF

D gene: -
V gene: TRBV15
clone size: -
CDR3 protein: CATSRDYPESGNTIYF

D gene: -
V gene: TRBV2
clone size: -
CDR3 protein: CASALVTNEQFF

D gene: -
V gene: TRBV2
clone size: once
CDR3 protein: CASSGLARWGNEQFF

D gene: -
V gene: TRBV11-3
clone size: -
CDR3 protein: CASSLMTSRDTQYF

D gene: -
V gene: TRBV7-6
clone size: -
CDR3 protein: CASSLVGGGAYNEQFF

D gene: -
V gene: TRBV28
clone size: -
CDR3 protein: CASSPGGQKNTEAFF

D gene: TRBD1
V gene: TRBV4-1
clone size: -
CDR3 protein: CASSQGQGSSYNEQFF

D gene: TRBD1
V gene: TRBV7-7
clone size: -
CDR3 protein: CASSLGDRGRGTQYF

D gene: -
V gene: TRBV19
clone size: -
CDR3 protein: CASSLQGRYEQYF

D gene: TRBD1
V gene: TRBV5-1
clone size: -
CDR3 protein: CASSLDRGGDSNQPQHF

D gene: -
V gene: TRBV19
clone size: -
CDR3 protein: CASSLIRGGNTEAFF

D gene: TRBD1
V gene: TRBV5-1
clone size: -
CDR3 protein: CASSYDRAGTEAFF

D gene: TRBD2
V gene: TRBV27
clone size: -
CDR3 protein: CASPGVAGETQYF

D gene: -
V gene: TRBV9
clone size: few
CDR3 protein: CASSPGQLTFMNTEAFF

D gene: -
V gene: TRBV5-6
clone size: -
CDR3 protein: CASSPKGDSYNEQFF

D gene: -
V gene: TRBV30
clone size: few
CDR3 protein: CAWDDTAGEAFF

D gene: -
V gene: TRBV7-2
clone size: -
CDR3 protein: CASSPGLSTEAFF

D gene: -
V gene: TRBV29-1
clone size: -
CDR3 protein: CSVVEAYEQYF

D gene: TRBD1
V gene: TRBV13
clone size: -
CDR3 protein: CASSDGTGNQETQYF

D gene: TRBD1
V gene: TRBV27
clone size: -
CDR3 protein: CASSPRQGRTNEKLFF

D gene: TRBD2
V gene: TRBV2
clone size: -
CDR3 protein: CASSEATSGGAETQYF

D gene: -
V gene: TRBV5-1
clone size: -
CDR3 protein: CASSLTGSGLNTEAFF

D gene: TRBD2
V gene: TRBV11-3
clone size: -
CDR3 protein: CASSSSGRGNEQFF

D gene: TRBD1
V gene: TRBV7-8
clone size: -
CDR3 protein: CASSFSGQGAAGNTIYF

D gene: -
V gene: TRBV5-6
clone size: -
CDR3 protein: CASSPTGLNTEAFF

D gene: -
V gene: TRBV5-1
clone size: -
CDR3 protein: CASTRGESQETQYF

D gene: -
V gene: TRBV10-3
clone size: few
CDR3 protein: CAISEWGTTNTGELFF

D gene: TRBD1
V gene: TRBV10-1
clone size: -
CDR3 protein: CASSESKGPGQGNTGELFF

D gene: -
V gene: TRBV5-8
clone size: -
CDR3 protein: CASSTDRNTGELFF

D gene: -
V gene: TRBV7-9
clone size: -
CDR3 protein: CASSLQGFGFF